The rows below give T cell receptor beta chains drawn from one sample of a study of cytomegalovirus exposure and HLA in healthy donors. Clones were read by immunoSEQ multiplex PCR, and TCRdb kept only the in-frame ones, dropping some. The sample lists roughly 90,000 clones; about 94% were seen once. The sample comprised PBMCs. The receptors come from a woman aged 30 to 39 in good health and CMV-seropositive. Both conserved end residues are part of each CDR3. A D gene is named only where the DNA matches it firmly. Expanded clones get a size class; other rows say once, few or many, or leave the size out.

J	D	V	size	CDR3	DNA
TRBJ2-5	.	TRBV10-3	once	CAISEPGPGGETQYF	TGTGCCATCAGTGAGCCCGGCCCAGGTGGGGAGACCCAGTACTTC
TRBJ1-2	.	TRBV29-1	.	CSVEIRRTGLLYGYTF	TGCAGCGTTGAAATCCGGCGAACAGGGCTCCTCTATGGCTACACCTTC
TRBJ1-3	.	TRBV11-2	.	CASSPTQTGRYSGNTIYF	TGTGCCAGCAGCCCGACTCAGACAGGCCGATACTCTGGAAACACCATATATTTT
TRBJ1-1	.	TRBV7-7	.	CASSLTGNTEAFF	TGTGCCAGCAGCTTAACGGGGAACACTGAAGCTTTCTTT
TRBJ1-1	TRBD1	TRBV10-3	.	CATAETGTGKEAFF	TGTGCCACCGCAGAGACCGGGACAGGGAAAGAAGCTTTCTTT
TRBJ2-5	TRBD2	TRBV5-1	.	CASSSAGGQETQYF	TGCGCCAGCAGCTCAGCGGGAGGGCAGGAGACCCAGTACTTC
TRBJ2-7	TRBD2	TRBV9	.	CASSVGGRAYEQYF	TGTGCCAGCAGCGTAGGGGGGAGGGCCTACGAGCAGTACTTC
TRBJ2-1	.	TRBV30	.	CAWSGDTHSYNEQFF	TGTGCCTGGAGCGGCGACACTCACTCCTACAATGAGCAGTTCTTC
TRBJ1-1	TRBD1	TRBV13	.	CASSKGQGNTEAFF	TGTGCCAGCAGCAAGGGACAGGGGAACACTGAAGCTTTCTTT
TRBJ1-1	.	TRBV5-5	.	CASSLVEVLAEAFF	TGTGCCAGCAGCTTGGTGGAGGTGCTCGCTGAAGCTTTCTTT
TRBJ2-3	TRBD1	TRBV10-2	.	CASTDRGWGRTDTQYF	TGCGCCAGCACAGACAGGGGATGGGGGAGAACAGATACGCAGTATTTT
TRBJ2-4	.	TRBV2	.	CASNAGTKNIQYF	TGTGCCAGCAATGCGGGCACCAAAAACATTCAGTACTTC
TRBJ2-7	.	TRBV9	.	CASSVDGSAYEQYF	TGTGCCAGCAGCGTAGATGGTAGCGCTTACGAGCAGTACTTC
TRBJ2-2	.	TRBV6-1	.	CATATGRGGTGELFF	TGTGCCACCGCTACCGGAAGGGGTGGCACCGGGGAGCTGTTTTTT
TRBJ1-1	.	TRBV30	.	CACNQLNTEAFF	TGTGCCTGTAATCAGTTGAACACTGAAGCTTTCTTT
TRBJ2-1	TRBD2	TRBV27	.	CASSLSHSGRQSYNEQFF	TGTGCCAGCAGTTTATCTCATAGCGGGAGGCAGTCCTACAATGAGCAGTTCTTC
TRBJ2-7	TRBD2	TRBV7-2	.	CASSQGSGGSRYEQYF	TGTGCCAGCAGCCAAGGATCGGGCGGGAGCCGCTACGAGCAGTACTTC
TRBJ2-1	TRBD2	TRBV27	.	CASSLSFLAGAYNEQFF	TGTGCCAGCAGTTTATCGTTTCTAGCGGGAGCATACAATGAGCAGTTCTTC
TRBJ2-2	.	TRBV5-6	once	CASSLAYQGQYPDTGELFF	TGTGCCAGCAGCTTGGCTTACCAGGGGCAATATCCAGACACCGGGGAGCTGTTTTTT
TRBJ2-7	.	TRBV4-3	.	CASSQGWGPENEQYF	TGCGCCAGCAGCCAAGGATGGGGGCCGGAAAACGAGCAGTACTTC
TRBJ2-1	TRBD2	TRBV7-9	.	CASSLAGLAPNEQFF	TGTGCCAGCAGCTTAGCGGGACTAGCCCCCAATGAGCAGTTCTTC
TRBJ2-7	.	TRBV15	.	CATSRGTRSGEQYF	TGTGCCACCAGCAGAGGTACTAGATCGGGCGAGCAGTACTTC
TRBJ2-2	TRBD2	TRBV7-6	.	CASSALAGTMNTGELFF	TGTGCCAGCAGCGCCTTAGCGGGAACTATGAACACCGGGGAGCTGTTTTTT
TRBJ2-7	TRBD2	TRBV10-2	.	CASSIGLADYEQYF	TGCGCCAGCAGTATCGGACTAGCGGACTACGAGCAGTACTTC
TRBJ2-2	.	TRBV29-1	.	CSATANTGELFF	TGCAGCGCGACTGCGAACACCGGGGAGCTGTTTTTT
TRBJ2-1	.	TRBV30	.	CAWSGLTSLESSYNEQFF	TGTGCCTGGAGTGGACTGACCAGTCTTGAGAGCTCCTACAATGAGCAGTTCTTC
TRBJ2-1	TRBD1	TRBV4-3	.	CASSLVDRGLYNEQFF	TGCGCCAGCAGCCTAGTTGACAGGGGTCTCTACAATGAGCAGTTCTTC
TRBJ2-4	.	TRBV19	once	CASREISTGIQYF	TGTGCCAGTAGAGAAATTTCCACAGGGATTCAGTACTTC
TRBJ2-7	TRBD2	TRBV28	.	CASSLGGEVYEQYF	TGTGCCAGCAGTTTGGGGGGGGAGGTCTACGAGCAGTACTTC
TRBJ2-7	.	TRBV6-5	.	CASSSKPVNSYEQYF	TGTGCCAGCAGTTCTAAACCGGTGAACTCCTACGAGCAGTACTTC
TRBJ2-5	.	TRBV18	.	CASSPRAGETQYF	TGTGCCAGCTCACCGCGGGCGGGAGAGACCCAGTACTTC
TRBJ1-5	.	TRBV28	.	CASSFEALLVENQPQHF	TGTGCCAGCAGTTTTGAGGCTCTATTGGTGGAAAATCAGCCCCAGCATTTT
TRBJ2-7	.	TRBV28	.	CASRSLGTNYEQYF	TGTGCCAGCCGATCACTAGGGACAAACTACGAGCAGTACTTC
TRBJ1-5	TRBD1	TRBV28	.	CASSATGAILNSNQPQHF	TGTGCCAGCAGTGCGACAGGGGCCATTCTAAATAGCAATCAGCCCCAGCATTTT
TRBJ2-2	.	TRBV5-1	.	CASSWLGELFF	TGCGCCAGCAGTTGGCTCGGGGAGCTGTTTTTT
TRBJ1-2	.	TRBV5-1	.	CASSFDSENYGYTF	TGCGCCAGCAGCTTTGATTCCGAGAACTATGGCTACACCTTC
TRBJ1-3	.	TRBV27	.	CASSLSGPTRGNTIYF	TGTGCCAGCAGTTTGAGCGGACCCACAAGGGGAAACACCATATATTTT
TRBJ2-1	.	TRBV28	.	CASSPAGFLSYNEQFF	TGTGCCAGCAGCCCCGCCGGGTTCCTCTCCTACAATGAGCAGTTCTTC
TRBJ1-2	.	TRBV7-9	.	CASRLSVFGYTF	TGTGCCAGCAGACTGTCGGTTTTTGGCTACACCTTC
TRBJ1-2	.	TRBV9	.	CASSGSWGDGYTF	TGTGCCAGCAGCGGCTCCTGGGGGGATGGCTACACCTTC
TRBJ2-1	.	TRBV11-2	.	CASSLVSHNEQFF	TGTGCCAGCAGCTTAGTATCCCACAATGAGCAGTTCTTC
TRBJ1-1	.	TRBV7-2	.	CASSRGSFNTEAFF	TGTGCCAGCAGCCGAGGAAGCTTTAACACTGAAGCTTTCTTT
TRBJ2-2	.	TRBV19	.	CASCPAGLRELFF	TGTGCCAGTTGCCCAGCGGGTCTGCGGGAGCTGTTTTTT
TRBJ1-2	.	TRBV6-1	.	CASSEALLAAYGYTF	TGTGCCAGCAGTGAAGCGCTTCTGGCGGCTTATGGCTACACCTTC
TRBJ1-5	TRBD1	TRBV5-5	.	CASSAGQGRQPQHF	TGTGCCAGCAGCGCGGGACAGGGGAGGCAGCCCCAGCATTTT
TRBJ2-1	.	TRBV28	.	CASSSIRRDLSPYNEQFF	TGTGCCAGCAGTTCCATCAGACGGGATCTATCTCCCTACAATGAGCAGTTCTTC
TRBJ2-7	TRBD1	TRBV5-1	.	CASSWDSPYEQYF	TGCGCCAGCAGCTGGGACAGCCCCTACGAGCAGTACTTC
TRBJ2-7	.	TRBV5-1	.	CASSSAAGFDEQYF	TGCGCCAGCAGCTCAGCGGCAGGATTTGACGAGCAGTACTTC
TRBJ2-7	TRBD2	TRBV29-1	.	CSGLAGSYEQYF	TGCAGCGGACTAGCGGGATCTTACGAGCAGTACTTC
TRBJ2-7	TRBD2	TRBV5-1	.	CASSFTSGIIEQYF	TGCGCCAGCAGCTTCACTAGCGGGATTATCGAGCAGTACTTC
TRBJ2-1	.	TRBV2	.	CASSEIGRGSNNEQFF	TGTGCCAGCAGTGAAATTGGCAGGGGCTCTAACAATGAGCAGTTCTTC
TRBJ1-4	.	TRBV19	.	CASSTSRGGVKLFF	TGTGCCAGTAGTACTTCGAGGGGGGGCGTAAAACTGTTTTTT
TRBJ2-3	TRBD2	TRBV27	.	CASSPTSGTSDTQYF	TGTGCCAGCAGTCCGACTAGCGGAACTTCAGATACGCAGTATTTT